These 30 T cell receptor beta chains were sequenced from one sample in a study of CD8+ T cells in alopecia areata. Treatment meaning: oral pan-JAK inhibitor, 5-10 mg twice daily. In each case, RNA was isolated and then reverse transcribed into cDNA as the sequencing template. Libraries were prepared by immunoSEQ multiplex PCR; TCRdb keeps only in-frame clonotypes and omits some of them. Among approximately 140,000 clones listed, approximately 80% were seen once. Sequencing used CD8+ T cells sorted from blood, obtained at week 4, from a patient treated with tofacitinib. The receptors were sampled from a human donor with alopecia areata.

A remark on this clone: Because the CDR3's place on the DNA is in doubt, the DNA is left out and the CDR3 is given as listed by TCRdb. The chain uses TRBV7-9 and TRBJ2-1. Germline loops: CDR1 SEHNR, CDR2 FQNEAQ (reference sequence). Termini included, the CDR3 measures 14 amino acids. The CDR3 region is CASSFSGPDSEQFF.

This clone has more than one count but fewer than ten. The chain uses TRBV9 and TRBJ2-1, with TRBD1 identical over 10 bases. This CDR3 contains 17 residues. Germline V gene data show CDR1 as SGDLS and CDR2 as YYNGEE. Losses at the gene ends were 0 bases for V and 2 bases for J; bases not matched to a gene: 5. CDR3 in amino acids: CASSVAPGTGAYNEQFF. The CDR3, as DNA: TGTGCCAGCAGCGTAGCCCCCGGGACAGGGGCCTACAATGAGCAGTTCTTC.

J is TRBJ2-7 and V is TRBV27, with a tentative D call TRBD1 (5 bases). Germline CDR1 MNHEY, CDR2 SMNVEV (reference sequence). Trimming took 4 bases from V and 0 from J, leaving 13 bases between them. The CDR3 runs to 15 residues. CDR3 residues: CASSYVKGPSYEQYF. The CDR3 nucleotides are TGTGCCAGCAGTTATGTCAAGGGGCCCTCCTACGAGCAGTACTTC.

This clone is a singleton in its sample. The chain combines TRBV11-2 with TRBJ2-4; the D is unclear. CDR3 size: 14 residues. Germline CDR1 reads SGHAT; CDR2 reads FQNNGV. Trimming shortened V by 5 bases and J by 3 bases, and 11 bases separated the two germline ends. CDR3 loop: CASSDSGRKNIQYF. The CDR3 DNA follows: TGTGCCAGCAGCGACTCGGGCCGCAAAAACATTCAGTACTTC.

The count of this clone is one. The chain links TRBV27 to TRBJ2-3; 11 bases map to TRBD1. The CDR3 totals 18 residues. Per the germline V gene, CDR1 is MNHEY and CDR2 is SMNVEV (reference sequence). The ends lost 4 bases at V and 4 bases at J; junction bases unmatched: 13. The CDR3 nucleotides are TGTGCCAGCAGTTCCCCGGGACAGGGGGGGTTTGTCGCAGATACGCAGTATTTT. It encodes CASSSPGQGGFVADTQYF.

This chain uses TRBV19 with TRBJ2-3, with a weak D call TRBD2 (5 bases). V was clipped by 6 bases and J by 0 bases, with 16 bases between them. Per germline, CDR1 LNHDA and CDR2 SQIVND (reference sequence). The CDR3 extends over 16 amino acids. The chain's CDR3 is CASSLRVTVSTDTQYF. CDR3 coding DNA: TGTGCCAGTAGCTTGCGGGTGACTGTAAGCACAGATACGCAGTATTTT.

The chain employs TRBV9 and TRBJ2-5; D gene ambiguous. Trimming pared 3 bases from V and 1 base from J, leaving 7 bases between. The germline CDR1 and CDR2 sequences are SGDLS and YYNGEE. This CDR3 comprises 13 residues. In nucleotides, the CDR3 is TGTGCCAGCAGCGAGAGTAGCCAAGAGACCCAGTACTTC. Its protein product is CASSESSQETQYF.

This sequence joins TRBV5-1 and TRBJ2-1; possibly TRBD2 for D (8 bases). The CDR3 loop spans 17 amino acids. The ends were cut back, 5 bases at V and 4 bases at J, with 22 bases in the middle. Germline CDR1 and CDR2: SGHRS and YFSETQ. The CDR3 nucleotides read TGCGCCAGCAGTCCCAGGGGGGCTAGCGGGCCGTACAATGAGCAGTTCTTC. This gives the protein CASSPRGASGPYNEQFF.

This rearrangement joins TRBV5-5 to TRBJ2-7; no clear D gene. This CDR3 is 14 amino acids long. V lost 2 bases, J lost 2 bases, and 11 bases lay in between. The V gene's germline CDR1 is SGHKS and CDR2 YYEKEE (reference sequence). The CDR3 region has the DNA TGTGCCAGCAGCTTTGTGGGATTCCCCTACGAGCAGTACTTC. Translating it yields CASSFVGFPYEQYF.

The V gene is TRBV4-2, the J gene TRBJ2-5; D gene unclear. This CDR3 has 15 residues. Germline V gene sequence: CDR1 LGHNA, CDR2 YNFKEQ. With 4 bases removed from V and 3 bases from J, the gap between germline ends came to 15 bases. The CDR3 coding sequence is TGTGCCAGCAGCCGGGTGTATGCTGCGGAAGAGACCCAGTACTTC. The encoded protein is CASSRVYAAEETQYF.

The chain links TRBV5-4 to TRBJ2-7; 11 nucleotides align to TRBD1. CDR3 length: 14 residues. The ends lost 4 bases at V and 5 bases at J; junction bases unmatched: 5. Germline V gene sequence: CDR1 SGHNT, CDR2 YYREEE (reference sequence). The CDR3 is CASSPEGQGDEQYF. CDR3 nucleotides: TGTGCCAGCAGCCCGGAGGGACAGGGGGACGAGCAGTACTTC.

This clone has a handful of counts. CDR3 in DNA: TGTGCCAGCAGGTATACAGTGAACACTGAAGCTTTCTTT. This encodes CASRYTVNTEAFF. The chain employs TRBV6-5 and TRBJ1-1; D ambiguous. Germline V gene sequence: CDR1 MNHEY, CDR2 SVGAGI. Trimming shortened V by 6 bases and J by 0 bases, and 8 bases separated the two germline ends. This CDR3 contains 13 residues.

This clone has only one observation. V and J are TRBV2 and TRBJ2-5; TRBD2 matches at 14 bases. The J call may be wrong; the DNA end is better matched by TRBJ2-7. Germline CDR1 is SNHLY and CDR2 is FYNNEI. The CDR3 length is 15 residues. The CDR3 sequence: CASSGTSGRTYEQYF. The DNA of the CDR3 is TGTGCCAGCAGTGGGACTAGCGGGAGGACCTACGAGCAGTACTTC.

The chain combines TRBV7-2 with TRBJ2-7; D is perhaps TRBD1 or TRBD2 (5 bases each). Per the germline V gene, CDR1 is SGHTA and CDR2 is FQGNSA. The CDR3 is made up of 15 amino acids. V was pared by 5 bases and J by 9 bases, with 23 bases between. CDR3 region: CASSRYEGLVTGQYF. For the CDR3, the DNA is TGTGCCAGCAGCCGCTACGAGGGGCTAGTCACAGGGCAGTACTTC. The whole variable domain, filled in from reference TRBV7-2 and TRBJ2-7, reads GAGVSQSPSNKVTEKGKDVELRCDPISGHTALYWYRQSLGQGLEFLIYFQGNSAPDKSGLPSDRFSAERTGGSVSTLTIQRTQQEDSAVYLCASSRYEGLVTGQYFGPGTRLTVT.

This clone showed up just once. The CDR3: CASSYLSTDTQYF. The DNA for the CDR3 is TGTGCCAGCAGTTACTTGAGCACAGATACGCAGTATTTT. This sequence joins TRBV6-5 and TRBJ2-3; D remains ambiguous. The V gene's germline CDR1 is MNHEY and CDR2 SVGAGI. V shed 1 base and J shed 0 bases, with 2 bases lying between them. The CDR3 sequence is 13 residues long.

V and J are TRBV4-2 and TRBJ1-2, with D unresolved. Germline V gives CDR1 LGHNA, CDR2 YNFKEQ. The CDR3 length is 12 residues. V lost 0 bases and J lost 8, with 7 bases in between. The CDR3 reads CASSQELEGYTF. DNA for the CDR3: TGTGCCAGCAGCCAAGAGCTGGAGGGCTACACCTTC.

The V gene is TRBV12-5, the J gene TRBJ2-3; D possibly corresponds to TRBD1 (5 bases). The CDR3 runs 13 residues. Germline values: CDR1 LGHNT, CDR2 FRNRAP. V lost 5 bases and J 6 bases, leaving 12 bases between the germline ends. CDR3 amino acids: CASGETGADTQYF. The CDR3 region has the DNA TGTGCTAGTGGTGAAACAGGTGCGGATACGCAGTATTTT.

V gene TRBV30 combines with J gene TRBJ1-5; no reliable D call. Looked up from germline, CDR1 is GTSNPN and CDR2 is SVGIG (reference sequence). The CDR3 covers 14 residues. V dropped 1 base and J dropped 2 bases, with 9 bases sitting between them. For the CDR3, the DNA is TGTGCCTGGAGTGGGGGAATTGGCAATCAGCCCCAGCATTTT. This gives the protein CAWSGGIGNQPQHF.

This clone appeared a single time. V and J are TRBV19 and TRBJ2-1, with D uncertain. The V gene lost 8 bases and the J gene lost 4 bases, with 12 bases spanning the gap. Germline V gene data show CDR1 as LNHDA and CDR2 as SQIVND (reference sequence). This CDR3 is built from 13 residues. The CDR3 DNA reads TGTGCCAGTGAGGAGACGGAATACAATGAGCAGTTCTTC. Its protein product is CASEETEYNEQFF.

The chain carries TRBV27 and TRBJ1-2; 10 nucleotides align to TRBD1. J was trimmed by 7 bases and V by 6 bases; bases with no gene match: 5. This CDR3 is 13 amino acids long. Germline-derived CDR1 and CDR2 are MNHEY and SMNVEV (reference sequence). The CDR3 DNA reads TGTGCCAGCAGCGGACAGGGGGATTTTGGCTACACCTTC. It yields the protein CASSGQGDFGYTF.

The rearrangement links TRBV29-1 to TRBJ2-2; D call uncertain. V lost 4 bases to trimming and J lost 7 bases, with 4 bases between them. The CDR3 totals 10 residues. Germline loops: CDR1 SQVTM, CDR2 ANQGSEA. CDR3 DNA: TGCAGCGTTGGAATCGGGGAGCTGTTTTTT. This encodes CSVGIGELFF.

DNA for the CDR3: TGCGCCAGCAGCCCTTTCGGGACAGGGGTTACTGAAGCTTTCTTT. It encodes CASSPFGTGVTEAFF. This rearrangement joins TRBV4-1 to TRBJ1-1; 10 bases fit TRBD1. V lost 4 bases, J lost 5 bases, and 7 bases stayed unmatched. The CDR3 is 15 residues long. Per the germline V gene, CDR1 is MGHRA and CDR2 is YSYEKL.

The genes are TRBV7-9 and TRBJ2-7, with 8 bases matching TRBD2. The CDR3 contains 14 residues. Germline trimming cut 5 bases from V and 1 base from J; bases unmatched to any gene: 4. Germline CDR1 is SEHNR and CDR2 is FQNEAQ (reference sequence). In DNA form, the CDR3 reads TGTGCCAGCAGCATGCGGGGGGAATCCTACGAGCAGTACTTC. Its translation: CASSMRGESYEQYF.

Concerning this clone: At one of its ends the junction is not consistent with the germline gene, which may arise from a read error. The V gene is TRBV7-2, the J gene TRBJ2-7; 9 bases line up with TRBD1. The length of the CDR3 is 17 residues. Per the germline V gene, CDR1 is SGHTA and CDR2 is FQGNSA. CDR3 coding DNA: TGTGCCAGCAGCTCCCCGGCAGCCGGGACAGGGTCTAACGAACAGTACTTC. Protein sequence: CASSSPAAGTGSNEQYF.

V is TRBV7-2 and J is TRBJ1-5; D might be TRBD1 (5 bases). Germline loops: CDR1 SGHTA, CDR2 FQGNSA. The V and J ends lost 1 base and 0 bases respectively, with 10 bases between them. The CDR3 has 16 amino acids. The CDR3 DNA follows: TGTGCCAGCAGCTTAGGCCCAGGGCCTAGCAATCAGCCCCAGCATTTT. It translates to CASSLGPGPSNQPQHF. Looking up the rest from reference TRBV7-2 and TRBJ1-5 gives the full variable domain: GAGVSQSPSNKVTEKGKDVELRCDPISGHTALYWYRQSLGQGLEFLIYFQGNSAPDKSGLPSDRFSAERTGGSVSTLTIQRTQQEDSAVYLCASSLGPGPSNQPQHFGDGTRLSIL.

The CDR3 coding sequence is TGTGCCAGCAGTTTTAGCGGGCACGACTACAATGAGCAGTTCTTC. Translated, it gives CASSFSGHDYNEQFF. This chain joins TRBV6-5 and TRBJ2-1; 7 bases are shared with TRBD2. Germline V gene sequence: CDR1 MNHEY, CDR2 SVGAGI. The J segment lost 3 bases and the V segment lost 4 bases, leaving 6 bases of the junction unmatched. The length of the CDR3 is 15 residues.

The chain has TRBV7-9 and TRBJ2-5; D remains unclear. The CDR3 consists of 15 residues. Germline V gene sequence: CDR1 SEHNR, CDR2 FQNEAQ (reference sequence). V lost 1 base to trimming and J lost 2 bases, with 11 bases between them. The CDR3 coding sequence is TGTGCCAGCAGCTTAGACCGCCAAGGGCAAGAGACCCAGTACTTC. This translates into CASSLDRQGQETQYF.

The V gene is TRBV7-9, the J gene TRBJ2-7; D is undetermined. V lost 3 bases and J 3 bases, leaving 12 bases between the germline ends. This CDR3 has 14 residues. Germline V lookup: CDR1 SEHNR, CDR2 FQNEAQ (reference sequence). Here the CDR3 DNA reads TGTGCCAGCAGCTTCCAAGGTGAGGACTACGAGCAGTACTTC. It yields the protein CASSFQGEDYEQYF.

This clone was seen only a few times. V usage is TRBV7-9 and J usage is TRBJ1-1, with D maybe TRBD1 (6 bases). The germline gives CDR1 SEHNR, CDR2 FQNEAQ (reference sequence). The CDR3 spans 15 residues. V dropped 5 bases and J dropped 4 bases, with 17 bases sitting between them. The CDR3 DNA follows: TGTGCCAGCAGCCGCTACAGGGCCGTTGCCACTGAAGCTTTCTTT. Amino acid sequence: CASSRYRAVATEAFF.

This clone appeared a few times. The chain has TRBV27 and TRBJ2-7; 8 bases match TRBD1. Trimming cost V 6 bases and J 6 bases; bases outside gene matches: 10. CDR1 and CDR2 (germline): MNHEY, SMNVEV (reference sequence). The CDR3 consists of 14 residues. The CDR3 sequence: CASSGQGSLGEQYF. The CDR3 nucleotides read TGTGCCAGCAGCGGACAGGGAAGCCTCGGCGAGCAGTACTTC.